Below are 3 T cell receptor beta chains sequenced from a single sample in a study of blood T cell repertoires in COVID-19. TCRdb keeps only in-frame clones here, not all; method: immunoSEQ multiplex PCR. Here the sample spans approximately 250,000 clones, under 90% being singletons. The sequencing input was peripheral blood. Receptors originate from a human donor in a cohort sampled during active COVID-19.

This chain links TRBV2 with TRBJ2-7; unclear D gene. The CDR3 is made up of 15 amino acids. From germline, CDR1 is SNHLY and CDR2 FYNNEI. Between the trimmed V and J ends, which lost 6 bases and 0 bases, there was a span of 15 bases. The DNA of the CDR3 is TGTGCCAGCAGAAGACAAGCCCGCCTCTCCTACGAGCAGTACTTC. Translation: CASRRQARLSYEQYF.

The chain combines TRBV19 with TRBJ1-2; tentative D call: TRBD1 (5 bases). V dropped 5 bases and J dropped 6 bases, with 22 bases sitting between them. CDR1 LNHDA and CDR2 SQIVND come from the germline V gene (reference sequence). The CDR3 length is 16 residues. The CDR3 here is CASSLSSGIGKDGYTF. CDR3 DNA sequence: TGTGCCAGTAGTCTATCCTCAGGGATTGGTAAGGATGGCTACACCTTC.

The chain is built from TRBV9 and TRBJ1-1, with D unclear. The CDR3 length is 13 residues. Germline values: CDR1 SGDLS, CDR2 YYNGEE. Trimming pared 0 bases from V and 3 bases from J, leaving 6 bases between. Here the CDR3 DNA reads TGTGCCAGCAGCGTAGGTTCCGACACTGAAGCTTTCTTT. Its protein product is CASSVGSDTEAFF.